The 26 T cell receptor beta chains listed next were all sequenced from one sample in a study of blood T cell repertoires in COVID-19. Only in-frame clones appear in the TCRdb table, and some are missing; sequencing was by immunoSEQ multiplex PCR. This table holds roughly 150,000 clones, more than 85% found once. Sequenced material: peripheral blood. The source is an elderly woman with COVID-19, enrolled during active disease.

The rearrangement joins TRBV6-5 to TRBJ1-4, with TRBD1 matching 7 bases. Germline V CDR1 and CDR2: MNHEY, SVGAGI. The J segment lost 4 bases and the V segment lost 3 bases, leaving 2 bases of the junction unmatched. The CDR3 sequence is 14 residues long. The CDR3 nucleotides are TGTGCCAGCAGTTATTCAGGGGGTAATGAAAAACTGTTTTTT. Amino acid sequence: CASSYSGGNEKLFF.

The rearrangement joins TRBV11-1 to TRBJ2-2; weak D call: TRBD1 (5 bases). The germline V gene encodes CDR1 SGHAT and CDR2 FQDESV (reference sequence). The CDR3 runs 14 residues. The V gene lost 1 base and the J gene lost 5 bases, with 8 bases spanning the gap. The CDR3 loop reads CASSLGRETGELFF. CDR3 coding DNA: TGTGCCAGCAGCTTAGGCAGGGAAACCGGGGAGCTGTTTTTT.

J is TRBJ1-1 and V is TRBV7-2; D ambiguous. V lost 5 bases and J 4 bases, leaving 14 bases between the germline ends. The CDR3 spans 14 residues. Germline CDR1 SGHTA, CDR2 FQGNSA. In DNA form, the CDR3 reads TGTGCCAGCAGCCCCAACATCGTTTCCACTGAAGCTTTCTTT. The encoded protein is CASSPNIVSTEAFF. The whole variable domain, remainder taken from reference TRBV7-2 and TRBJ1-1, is GAGVSQSPSNKVTEKGKDVELRCDPISGHTALYWYRQSLGQGLEFLIYFQGNSAPDKSGLPSDRFSAERTGGSVSTLTIQRTQQEDSAVYLCASSPNIVSTEAFFGQGTRLTVV.

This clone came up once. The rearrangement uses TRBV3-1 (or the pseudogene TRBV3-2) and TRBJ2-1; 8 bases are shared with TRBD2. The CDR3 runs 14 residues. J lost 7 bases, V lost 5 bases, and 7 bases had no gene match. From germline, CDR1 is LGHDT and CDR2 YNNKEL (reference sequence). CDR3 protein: CASSIAGMENEQFF. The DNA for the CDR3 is TGTGCCAGCAGCATAGCGGGAATGGAGAATGAGCAGTTCTTC.

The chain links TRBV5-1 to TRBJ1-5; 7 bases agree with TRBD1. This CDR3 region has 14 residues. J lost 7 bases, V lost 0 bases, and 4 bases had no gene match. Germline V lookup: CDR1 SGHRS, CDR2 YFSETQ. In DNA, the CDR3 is TGCGCCAGCAGCTTGGTCCAGGGGGGCCAGCCCCAGCATTTT. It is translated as CASSLVQGGQPQHF.

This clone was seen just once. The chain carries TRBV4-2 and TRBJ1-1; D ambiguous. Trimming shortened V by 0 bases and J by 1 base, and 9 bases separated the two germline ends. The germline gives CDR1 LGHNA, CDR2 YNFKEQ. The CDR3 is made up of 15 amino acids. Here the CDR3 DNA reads TGTGCCAGCAGCCAAGACTCGCCGGGGAACACTGAAGCTTTCTTT. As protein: CASSQDSPGNTEAFF.

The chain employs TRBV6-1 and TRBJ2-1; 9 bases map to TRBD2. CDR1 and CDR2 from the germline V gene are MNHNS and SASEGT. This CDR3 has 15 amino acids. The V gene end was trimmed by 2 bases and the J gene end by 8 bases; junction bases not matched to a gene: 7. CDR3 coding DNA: TGTGCCAGCAGTGAACTAGCGGGACCATTCGATGAGCAGTTCTTC. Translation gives CASSELAGPFDEQFF.

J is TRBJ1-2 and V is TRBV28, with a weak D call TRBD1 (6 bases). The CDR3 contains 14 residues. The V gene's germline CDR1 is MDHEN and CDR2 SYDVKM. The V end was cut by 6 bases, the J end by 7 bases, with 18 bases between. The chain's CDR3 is CASSQGQTGSGYTF. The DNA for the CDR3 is TGTGCCAGCAGCCAAGGACAGACAGGTAGTGGCTACACCTTC.

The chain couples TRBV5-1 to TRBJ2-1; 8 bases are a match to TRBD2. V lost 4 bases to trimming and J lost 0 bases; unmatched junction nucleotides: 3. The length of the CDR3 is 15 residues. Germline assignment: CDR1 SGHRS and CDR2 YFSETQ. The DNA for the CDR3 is TGCGCCAGCAGCACCACTAGCGGCTCCTACAATGAGCAGTTCTTC. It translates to CASSTTSGSYNEQFF.

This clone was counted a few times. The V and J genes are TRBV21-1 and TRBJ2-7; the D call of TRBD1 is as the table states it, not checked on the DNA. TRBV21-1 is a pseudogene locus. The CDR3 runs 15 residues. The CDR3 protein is CASSRETGGIDEQYF. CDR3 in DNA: TGTGCCAGCAGCCGTGAGACAGGGGGGATCGACGAGCAGTACTTC.

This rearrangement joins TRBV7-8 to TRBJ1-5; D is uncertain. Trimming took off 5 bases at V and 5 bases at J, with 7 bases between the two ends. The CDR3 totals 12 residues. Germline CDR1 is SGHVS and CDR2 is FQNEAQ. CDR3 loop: CASSIGDQPQHF. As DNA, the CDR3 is TGTGCCAGCAGCATCGGAGATCAGCCCCAGCATTTT.

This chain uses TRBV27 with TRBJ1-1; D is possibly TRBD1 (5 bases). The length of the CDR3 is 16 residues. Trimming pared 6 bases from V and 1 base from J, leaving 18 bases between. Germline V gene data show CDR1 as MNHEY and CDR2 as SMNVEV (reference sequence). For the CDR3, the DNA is TGTGCCAGCAGCGATGGGTGGTGGGGCTCGAACACTGAAGCTTTCTTT. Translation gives CASSDGWWGSNTEAFF.

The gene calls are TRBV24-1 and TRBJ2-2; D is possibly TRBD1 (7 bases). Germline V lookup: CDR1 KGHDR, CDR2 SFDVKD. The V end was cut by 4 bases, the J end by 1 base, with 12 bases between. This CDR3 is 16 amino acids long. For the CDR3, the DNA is TGTGCCACCAGTGACGCGGGACAGAAGAACACCGGGGAGCTGTTTTTT. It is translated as CATSDAGQKNTGELFF.

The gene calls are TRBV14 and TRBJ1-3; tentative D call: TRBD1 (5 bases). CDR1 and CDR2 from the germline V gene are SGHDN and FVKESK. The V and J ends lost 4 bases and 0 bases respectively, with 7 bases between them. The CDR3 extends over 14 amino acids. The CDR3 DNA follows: TGTGCCAGCAGCCCAGGGTACTCTGGAAACACCATATATTTT. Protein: CASSPGYSGNTIYF.

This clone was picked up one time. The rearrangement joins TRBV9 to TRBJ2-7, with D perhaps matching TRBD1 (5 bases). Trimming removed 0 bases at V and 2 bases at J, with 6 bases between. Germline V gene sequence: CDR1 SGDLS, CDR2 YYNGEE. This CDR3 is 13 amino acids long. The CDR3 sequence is CASSVGGPYEQYF. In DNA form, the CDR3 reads TGTGCCAGCAGCGTAGGGGGCCCCTACGAGCAGTACTTC.

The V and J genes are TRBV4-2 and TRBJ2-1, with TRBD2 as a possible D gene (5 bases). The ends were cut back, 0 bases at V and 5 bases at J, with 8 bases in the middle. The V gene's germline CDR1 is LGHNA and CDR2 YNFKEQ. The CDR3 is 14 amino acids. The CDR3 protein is CASSQDRRDNEQFF. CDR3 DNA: TGTGCCAGCAGCCAAGATAGGCGGGACAATGAGCAGTTCTTC.

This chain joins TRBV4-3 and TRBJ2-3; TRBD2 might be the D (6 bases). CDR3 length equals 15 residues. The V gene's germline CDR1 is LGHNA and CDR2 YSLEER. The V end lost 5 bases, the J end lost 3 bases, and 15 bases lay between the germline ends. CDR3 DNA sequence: TGCGCCAGCAGCAGAGACGGGAGAGGTACAGATACGCAGTATTTT. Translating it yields CASSRDGRGTDTQYF.

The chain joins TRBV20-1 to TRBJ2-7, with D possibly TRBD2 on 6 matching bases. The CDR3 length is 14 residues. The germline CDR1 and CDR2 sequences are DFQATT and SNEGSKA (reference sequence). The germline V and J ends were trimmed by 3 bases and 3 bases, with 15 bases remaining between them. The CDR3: CSASRLDSGYEQYF. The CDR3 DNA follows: TGCAGTGCTAGTCGACTAGATTCGGGCTACGAGCAGTACTTC.

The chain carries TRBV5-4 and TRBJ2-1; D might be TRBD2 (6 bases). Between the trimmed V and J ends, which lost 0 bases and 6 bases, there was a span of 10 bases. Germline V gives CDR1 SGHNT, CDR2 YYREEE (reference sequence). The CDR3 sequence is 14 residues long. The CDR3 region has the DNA TGTGCCAGCAGCTTGGCACTAGCTGTCAATGAGCAGTTCTTC. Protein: CASSLALAVNEQFF. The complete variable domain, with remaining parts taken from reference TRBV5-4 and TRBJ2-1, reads ETGVTQSPTHLIKTRGQQVTLRCSSQSGHNTVSWYQQALGQGPQFIFQYYREEENGRGNFPPRFSGLQFPNYSSELNVNALELDDSALYLCASSLALAVNEQFFGPGTRLTVL.

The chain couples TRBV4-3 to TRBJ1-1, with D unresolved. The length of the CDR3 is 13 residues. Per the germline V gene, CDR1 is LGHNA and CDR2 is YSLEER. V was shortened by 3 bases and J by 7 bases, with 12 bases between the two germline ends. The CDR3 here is CASSQGMGNEAFF. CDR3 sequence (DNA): TGCGCCAGCAGCCAGGGTATGGGCAATGAAGCTTTCTTT.

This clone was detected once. This CDR3 reads CASSYRDRGTYEQYF. The CDR3 DNA reads TGTGCCAGCAGTTACAGGGACAGGGGTACCTACGAGCAGTACTTC. V and J are TRBV6-5 and TRBJ2-7, with 10 nucleotides matching TRBD1. This CDR3 region has 15 residues. The germline CDR1 and CDR2 sequences are MNHEY and SVGAGI. The ends lost 2 bases at V and 2 bases at J; junction bases unmatched: 3.

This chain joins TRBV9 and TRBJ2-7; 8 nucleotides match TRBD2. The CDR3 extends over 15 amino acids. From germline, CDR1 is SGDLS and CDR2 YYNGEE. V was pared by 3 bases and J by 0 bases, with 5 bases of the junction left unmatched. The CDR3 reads CASSALAGDSYEQYF. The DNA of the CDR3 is TGTGCCAGCAGCGCCCTAGCGGGTGACTCCTACGAGCAGTACTTC.

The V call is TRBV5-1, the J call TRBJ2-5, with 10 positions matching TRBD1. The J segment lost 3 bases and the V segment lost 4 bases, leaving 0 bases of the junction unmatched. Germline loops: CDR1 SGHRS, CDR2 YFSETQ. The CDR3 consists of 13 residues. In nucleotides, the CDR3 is TGCGCCAGCAGCGGGACAGGGGAAGAGACCCAGTACTTC. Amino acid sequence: CASSGTGEETQYF. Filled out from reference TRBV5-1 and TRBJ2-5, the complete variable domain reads KAGVTQTPRYLIKTRGQQVTLSCSPISGHRSVSWYQQTPGQGLQFLFEYFSETQRNKGNFPGRFSGRQFSNSRSEMNVSTLELGDSALYLCASSGTGEETQYFGPGTRLLVL.

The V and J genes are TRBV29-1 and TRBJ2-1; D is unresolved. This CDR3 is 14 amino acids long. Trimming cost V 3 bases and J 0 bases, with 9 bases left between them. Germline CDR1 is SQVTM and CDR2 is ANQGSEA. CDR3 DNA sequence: TGCAGCGTTGACAGGCTGGGCTCCTACAATGAGCAGTTCTTC. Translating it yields CSVDRLGSYNEQFF.

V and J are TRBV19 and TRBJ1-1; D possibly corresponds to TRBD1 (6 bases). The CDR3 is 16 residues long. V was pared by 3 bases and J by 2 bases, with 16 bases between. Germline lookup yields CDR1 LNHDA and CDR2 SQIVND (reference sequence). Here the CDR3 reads CASSIMPGTLNTEAFF. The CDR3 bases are TGTGCCAGTAGTATTATGCCTGGGACACTTAACACTGAAGCTTTCTTT.

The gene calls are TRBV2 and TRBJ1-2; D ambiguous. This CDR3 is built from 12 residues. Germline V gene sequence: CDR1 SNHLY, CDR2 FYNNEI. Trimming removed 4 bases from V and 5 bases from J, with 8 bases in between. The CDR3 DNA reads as TGTGCCAGCAGTGGGGTAGCTTATGGCTACACCTTC. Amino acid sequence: CASSGVAYGYTF.